The T cell receptor beta chain described here comes from a study of graft-versus-host responses after intestinal transplantation (dated by TCRdb to the early 2020s). As for the study more broadly: The transplants that recipients got were multivisceral, liver-intestinal, or isolated intestinal. Every recipient was given anti-thymocyte globulin induction, then maintenance tacrolimus and steroids for 2 to 3 years. Instead of going to the commercial service, samples from a few later patients were sequenced in-house on an Illumina MiSeq and processed with MiXCR. Of the 20 to 25 intestinal transplant recipients enrolled in the cohort, one of whom was a retransplant, a few patients without pretransplant specimens were excluded. Donor T cell macrochimerism was defined as a peak of at least 4% donor T cells among recipient peripheral blood mononuclear cells. Alloreactive clones were identified by sequencing pre-transplant mixed lymphocyte reaction products and comparing them with unstimulated pre-transplant donor and recipient T cells. After intestinal transplantation, graft-versus-host and host-versus-graft alloreactive T cell clones were followed in the graft, circulation and bone marrow using bulk TCR-beta CDR3 sequencing. The investigation overall reported the following: Early after transplant, peak levels of circulating GvH clones were found to be associated with declines in HvG clones. GvH clones were detected in recipient bone marrow, and some of these GvH clones were observed earlier in ileal mucosa or blood, consistent with an intestinal mucosal origin. The relatively low number and heterogeneity of intestinal transplant patients limited the conclusions. In the allografts of patients with donor T cell macrochimerism, GvH to HvG T cell clonal ratios were high.

Library creation used the immunoSEQ multiplex PCR assay. High-throughput TCR-beta CDR3 sequencing of genomic DNA from most patients was performed by Adaptive Biotechnologies. Per the original workflow: TCR sequencing data for roughly 18 patients were retrieved from Adaptive's ImmunoSEQ software; a few other patients were processed with MiXCR and VDJtools. Because the origin of CDR3 nucleotide sequences shared between donor and recipient could not be assigned, those sequences were removed. To be classed as alloreactive, a clone needed at least 2-fold expansion over unstimulated cells and a minimum CFSE-low frequency of 0.002% (template counts) or 0.001% (read counts). Clones detected in sequenced pre-transplant spleen, lymph node, or MLR CFSE-low populations of the donor or recipient were defined as mappable. Cumulative frequency of alloreactive clones was calculated as a percentage of all sequences weighted by copy number. Sourced from immuneACCESS, this table was stored by TCRdb with only in-frame sequences that have V and J called. A share of the clones is absent; for the studies checked, an unresolved V gene accounts for under half, and the remainder has no known explanation. The V and J calls and clone size were taken over from that table, and D and trimming were inferred from the DNA. The sample includes around 23,000 clones, with around 94% observed a single time. The ten largest clones add up to 0.8% to 0.85% of the sample.

In the first month after transplant, blood samples were collected up to 4 times, and after that at least monthly when available. The cysteine opens and the phenylalanine closes a CDR3 of 18 amino acids. Here the CDR3 DNA is all that survives: 54 bases in frame from base 1. Between the V and J ends, shortened by 1 base and 0 bases respectively, the junction contains 16 bases. CDR1 and CDR2, looked up from the germline V gene, are LGHNA and YSLEER. With respect to this clone: Its antigen remains undetermined. No base-level quality is on record; no much larger clone is a single base apart.

The chain was built from TRBV4-3 and TRBJ2-1; the D gene is possibly TRBD2, with 5 bases matching. Specimen: PBMCs, collected more than 29 days after intestinal transplant. The receptor comes from a human patient who received an intestinal transplant, so some T cells may come from the graft donor. The DNA sequence follows: TGCGCCAGCAGCCAAGCCTCAGGAGGTAGGAGCTCCTACAATGAGCAGTTCTTC. Its protein is CASSQASGGRSSYNEQFF.